This TCR beta chain was sequenced in a study of beta chain features in type 1 diabetes (dated by TCRdb to the late 2010s). Looking at the study overall: No differences in mean age, gender distribution, total cell number or subset yield were found between patients and healthy donors. A total of around 110,000,000 sorted cells were examined across all samples, and RNA yield correlated strongly with the number of cells per subset. In the study, recently diagnosed type 1 diabetes patients and matched healthy donors were compared on the TCRB repertoires of their sorted circulating CD4+ T cell subsets. Regulatory and stem cell-like memory subsets were obtained from only 8 patients and roughly eight healthy donors, while naive and central memory subsets were obtained from all 30 or so donors.

Each donor gave one peripheral blood draw, averaging approximately 120 mL, which was collected into heparinised tubes. Naive, central memory, regulatory and stem cell-like memory CD4+ T cells were sorted on a BD FACSAria II using a panel including CD45RO, CCR7, CD25, CD127, CD95 and CD27. A purity above 95% was achieved for all sorted populations. PBMCs were isolated immediately by Lymphoprep density gradient centrifugation and stained directly without culture. Samples were stained and sorted in pairs, with one healthy donor and one patient per experiment, so that batch effects were minimized. The paper as a whole reports these results and caveats: In all four CD4+ subsets, TCRB CDR3 length was moderately but significantly shorter in type 1 diabetes patients. Naive, central memory and regulatory TCRB repertoires appeared to be more similar among patients than among healthy donors. Shorter templates might be favored by PCR, yet because patient and control samples were amplified and corrected together, any such skew would affect both groups equally. Only small numbers of individuals were included in the HLA sub-analyses, which left unresolved whether HLA type had any influence on TCRB rearrangement. Because cDNA was sequenced instead of genomic DNA, activated cells with high expression could be over-represented, although the groups did not differ in activation or CD3 levels. At VDJ recombination sites, patients with type 1 diabetes made fewer insertions and deleted more nucleotides, a pattern implying thymic rearrangement abnormalities.

The entire isolated RNA was reverse transcribed using the High Capacity cDNA Reverse Transcription Kit, and thus expressed TCRB transcripts were sequenced. Deep immunoSEQ sequencing was performed on naive, central memory and regulatory T cell samples, with an average of approximately 3.9 million total reads per sample. After sorted cells were lysed in RLT buffer, RNA was extracted with DNase-treated RNeasy Micro or Mini kits, with the choice depending on cell number. Each cell subset was processed separately to prevent cross-contamination, with patient and healthy donor samples processed together. The immunoSEQ multiplex PCR was used to amplify TCRB sequences from cDNA, yielding 87-bp fragments that span the CDR3 region. The amplicons were sequenced using the Illumina HiSeq platform. The authors' analysis ran thus. PCR bias was corrected computationally using synthetic template baselines, and reads within Hamming distance 2 were collapsed, with unmergeable singletons discarded. Reads were aligned against IMGT to assign V, D and J genes, CDR3 length and insertions or deletions at six rearrangement sites. Within each subset, clonotype counts were normalized to sorted cell number, after which true diversity and Gini coefficients were computed with the tcR R package. The overlap coefficient, calculated on TCRB nucleotide sequences, was used to measure repertoire sharing. As a proxy for the pre-selection repertoire, out-of-frame TCRB sequences from naive cells were analyzed. TCRdb mirrors the immuneACCESS table, restricted to in-frame sequences. Some clones are absent from its copies; in checked studies, under half trace to an unresolved V gene, and the reason for the others is unknown. From that table come the V and J calls and clone size; the DNA was used to work out D and trimming. The sample includes about 360,000 clones, with roughly 12% observed a single time. The ten biggest clones cover approximately 0.015% of the sample.

Points on this clone: Its antigen is not yet known. Base qualities are not at hand, and no much larger clone is one base apart.

Inclusive of the bounding cysteine and phenylalanine, the CDR3 is 14 residues long. Left in the record is the CDR3 DNA by itself, 42 bases read in frame from the first base. After removal of 4 bases from V and 3 bases from J, the junction retains 5 bases not matched to a gene. CDR1 and CDR2 are drawn from the germline V gene: SGHTA, FQGNSA. The receptor was derived from a man in his late teens or twenties in good health. The sequence links TRBV7-2 to TRBJ2-7, with 8 bases in between that match TRBD1. Sequencing used naive CD4+ T cells from blood. The cell subset or site label, as the study defines it: true naive CD4+ T cells. The DNA reads TGTGCCAGCAGCTCTCAGACAGGGGTCTACGAGCAGTACTTC. Its translation is CASSSQTGVYEQYF.